This TCR beta chain was observed in a study of human T cells and chemical hapten exposure. The CDR3 is 14 residues long. V dropped 4 bases and J dropped 6 bases, with 15 bases sitting between them. CDR1 LGHNT and CDR2 FRNRAP come from the germline V gene. Findings and limits, study-wide: High-frequency TCRs, those above 1 in 1000, stayed the same after DPC sensitization. Donors had alopecia, so their immune response may differ from healthy people's.

This clonotype was counted a few times. Its target is not known. Documented time point: pre-sensitization, week 0. The treatment: therapeutic diphenylcyclopropenone sensitization with weekly scalp DPC. TCRdb recomputed calls from the RACE reads with MiXCR, one row per CDR3 protein. The sample includes about 380,000 distinct CDR3 sequences, approximately 5.1% of them seen just once. This clonotype was sampled from a woman aged 45 to 65 with alopecia areata. Some clones in this sample may be carry-over from other donors' samples. The source was whole blood, collected in connection with sensitization to the hapten diphenylcyclopropenone (DPC). This sequence joins TRBV12-5 and TRBJ1-1; no definite D call. CDR3 nucleotide sequence: TGTGCTAGTGGTTCCCACTTAAGACCAGCTGAAGCTTTCTTT. The encoded protein is CASGSHLRPAEAFF. Full variable domain (missing parts from reference TRBV12-5 and TRBJ1-1): DARVTQTPRHKVTEMGQEVTMRCQPILGHNTVFWYRQTMMQGLELLAYFRNRAPLDDSGMPKDRFSAEMPDATLATLKIQPSEPRDSAVYFCASGSHLRPAEAFFGQGTRLTVV.